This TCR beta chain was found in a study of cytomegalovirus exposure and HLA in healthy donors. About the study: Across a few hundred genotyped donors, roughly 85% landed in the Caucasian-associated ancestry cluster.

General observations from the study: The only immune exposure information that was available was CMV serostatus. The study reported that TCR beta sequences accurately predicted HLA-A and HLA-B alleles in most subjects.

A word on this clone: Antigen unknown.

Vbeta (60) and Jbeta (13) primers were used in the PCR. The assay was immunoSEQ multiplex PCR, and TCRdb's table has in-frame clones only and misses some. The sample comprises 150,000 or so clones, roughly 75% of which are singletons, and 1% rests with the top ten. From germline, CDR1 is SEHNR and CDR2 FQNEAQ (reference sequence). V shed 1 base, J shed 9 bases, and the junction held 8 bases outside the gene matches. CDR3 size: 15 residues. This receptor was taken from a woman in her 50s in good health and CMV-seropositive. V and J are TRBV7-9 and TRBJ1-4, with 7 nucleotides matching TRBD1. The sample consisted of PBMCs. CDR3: CASSLGFGDSQKLFF. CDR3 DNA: TGTGCCAGCAGCTTAGGATTTGGGGACAGCCAAAAACTGTTTTTT.